What follows are 3 T cell receptor beta chains derived from one specimen sequenced in a study of CD8 T cells in Susac syndrome (dated by TCRdb to between 2018 and 2020). Preparation of the library involved the immunoSEQ multiplex PCR assay. RNA was extracted with the RNeasy kit and 0.5 to 1 ug was reverse transcribed using random hexamers. TCRdb reprocessed the public reads (quality trimming at Q25 with fastp, clone calling with MiXCR) and kept in-frame beta chains. Rows matching on CDR3 protein sequence are summarized as one entry with the most common DNA and genes. This sample comprises hundreds of thousands of distinct CDR3 sequences, roughly 93% of them detected only once. The top ten clones comprise about 0.14% of the sample. Sequenced input: CD4+ T cells from PBMCs. The receptors were gathered from a human donor with Susac syndrome.

The CDR3 reads CASSLSRETQYF. The CDR3 DNA reads TGCGCCAGCAGCTTGTCCCGGGAGACCCAGTACTTC. The rearrangement links TRBV5-1 to TRBJ2-5; D is ambiguous. Germline CDR1 and CDR2: SGHRS and YFSETQ. This CDR3 spans 12 amino acids. V lost 1 base to trimming and J lost 5 bases, with 6 bases between them.

The gene calls are TRBV5-6 and TRBJ1-5, with 9 bases lining up with TRBD1. With 6 bases clipped from V and 5 bases from J, the junction kept 6 bases outside the gene matches. The CDR3 consists of 14 residues. Germline CDR1 is SGHDT and CDR2 is YYEEEE. The CDR3 sequence: CASKRTGVDQPQHF. As DNA, the CDR3 is TGTGCCAGCAAGAGGACAGGGGTCGATCAGCCCCAGCATTTT.

V gene TRBV12-3 or TRBV12-4 combines with J gene TRBJ2-5; 10 bases match TRBD2. This CDR3 comprises 16 residues. V dropped 5 bases and J dropped 5; count of bases not matched to a gene: 11. CDR3 loop: CASSPRGSGGLETQYF. The DNA for the CDR3 is TGTGCCAGCAGTCCCCGTGGTAGCGGGGGGTTGGAGACCCAGTACTTC.